Listed here is a single T cell receptor beta chain. Its specificity is unknown. These data are taken from a study of CD8 T cells in ankylosing spondylitis. The study's findings and limits: One TCR beta motif, made up of 7 or 8 highly homologous variants, appeared characteristic of ankylosing spondylitis blood. Some motif variants had been reported before (in reactive arthritis synovial fluid and blood).

Making the TCR beta libraries involved quantitative 5'-RACE with molecular barcodes. TCRdb re-derived calls from the 5' RACE reads in MiXCR, one entry per CDR3 protein. The table has some 200,000 distinct CDR3 sequences, 9.5% to 15% seen once; the top ten hold 15% to 20%. The germline V gene has CDR1 MGHRA and CDR2 YSYEKL. Trimming removed 0 bases at V and 0 bases at J, with 6 bases between. The CDR3 contains 14 residues. This sequence originates from a male donor with ankylosing spondylitis or in good health (not recorded which). This sequence joins TRBV4-1 and TRBJ2-7; D gene ambiguous. The material sequenced was blood, either unsorted or a sorted T cell fraction (not recorded which). CDR3 residues: CASSQDRSSYEQYF. The CDR3 nucleotides read TGCGCCAGCAGCCAAGACAGGAGCTCCTACGAGCAGTACTTC.